Below, 27 T cell receptor beta chains from the same sample are listed, as sequenced in a study of T-cell reconstitution after alpha-beta-depleted transplantation in children. As it was prepared, the TCRbeta library received unique molecular identifiers. TCRdb re-derived calls from the PCR reads in MiXCR, one entry per CDR3 protein. The sample comprises about 640,000 distinct CDR3 sequences, 15% to 20% of which are singletons, and around 0.96% rests with the top ten. This material consisted of PBMCs from the stem cell graft donor, taken from the stem cell graft. All receptors derive from a human donor who donated a stem cell graft to a child with acute myeloid leukemia.

This clonotype occurred a few times. This chain joins TRBV27 and TRBJ1-4; the D is unclear. Deletions cut 3 bases from V and 7 bases from J, with 9 bases between. Germline CDR1 MNHEY, CDR2 SMNVEV (reference sequence). The CDR3 length is 13 residues. The DNA for the CDR3 is TGTGCCAGCAGTTTCAGCCGTGGTGAAAAACTGTTTTTT. It yields the protein CASSFSRGEKLFF.

This clonotype showed up many times. The chain links TRBV12-3 or TRBV12-4 to TRBJ2-3; D is undetermined. Deletions cut 4 bases from V and 1 base from J, with 6 bases between. This CDR3 is built from 13 residues. CDR3: CASSYARTDTQYF. CDR3 DNA sequence: TGTGCCAGCAGTTATGCGCGCACAGATACGCAGTATTTT.

This clonotype occurred a few times. The CDR3, as DNA: TGTGCCACCAGTCCCCCGGGTGAAGGGAATGAGCAGTTCTTC. Its protein is CATSPPGEGNEQFF. The V and J genes are TRBV24-1 and TRBJ2-1; D not resolved. This CDR3 spans 14 amino acids. Germline assignment: CDR1 KGHDR and CDR2 SFDVKD. Trimming pared 6 bases from V and 7 bases from J, leaving 15 bases between.

This clonotype has at least ten counts. The gene calls are TRBV29-1 and TRBJ1-1; D may be TRBD1 (5 bases). The CDR3 consists of 13 residues. With 8 bases removed from V and 3 bases from J, the gap between germline ends came to 16 bases. Looked up from germline, CDR1 is SQVTM and CDR2 is ANQGSEA. Here the CDR3 reads CSLAAGYDTEAFF. CDR3 nucleotide sequence: TGCAGCTTAGCGGCAGGGTACGACACTGAAGCTTTCTTT.

This clonotype was counted ten times or more. The chain links TRBV5-6 to TRBJ2-7, with 8 positions matching TRBD1. The CDR3 is 14 amino acids. In germline, CDR1 is SGHDT, CDR2 YYEEEE. The ends lost 3 bases at V and 0 bases at J; junction bases unmatched: 2. In DNA form, the CDR3 reads TGTGCCAGCAGCTCAACAGGGGGCTCCTACGAGCAGTACGTC. Protein product: CASSSTGGSYEQYV.

The genes are TRBV5-6 and TRBJ2-7; D unclear. Germline CDR1 is SGHDT and CDR2 is YYEEEE. V lost 6 bases and J lost 2, with 15 bases in between. The CDR3 is made up of 14 amino acids. CDR3 sequence: CASTLVGSAYEQYV. CDR3 bases: TGTGCCAGCACCCTGGTCGGCTCAGCCTACGAGCAGTACGTC.

The chain couples TRBV6-2 or TRBV6-3 to TRBJ2-1; 12 bases match TRBD2. The CDR3 contains 16 residues. Germline V lookup: CDR1 MNHEY, CDR2 SVGEGT. V gave up 5 bases and J gave up 2 bases; unmatched junction bases: 4. CDR3 DNA sequence: TGTGCCAGCAGTGACCGACTAGCGGGGGCCTACAATGAGCAGTTCTTC. This sequence encodes CASSDRLAGAYNEQFF.

The chain has TRBV4-1 and TRBJ2-1; 10 positions match TRBD1. Germline V gives CDR1 MGHRA, CDR2 YSYEKL. The length of the CDR3 is 18 residues. V trimming: 0 bases; J trimming: 4 bases; junction bases outside the gene matches: 9. The CDR3 nucleotides read TGCGCCAGCAGCCAAGATAGGTTCGGGGACAGGGGATACAATGAGCAGTTCTTC. This encodes CASSQDRFGDRGYNEQFF.

This clonotype was counted ten times or more. The chain links TRBV20-1 to TRBJ2-3, with 7 nucleotides matching TRBD1. The CDR3 extends over 14 amino acids. Losses at the gene ends were 6 bases for V and 0 bases for J; bases not matched to a gene: 6. The germline CDR1 and CDR2 sequences are DFQATT and SNEGSKA (reference sequence). The DNA for the CDR3 is TGCAGTGCCCCTGGGACAGCTAGCACAGATACGCAGTATTTT. Translated: CSAPGTASTDTQYF.

V usage is TRBV5-1 and J usage is TRBJ2-5; D is unclear. Trimming removed 5 bases from V and 1 base from J, with 15 bases in between. The CDR3 length is 15 residues. Germline assignment: CDR1 SGHRS and CDR2 YFSETQ. CDR3 nucleotides: TGCGCCAGCAGTTACGGACCGCTGACCCAAGAGACCCAGTACTTC. Protein sequence: CASSYGPLTQETQYF.

The table lists this clonotype with many counts. This chain links TRBV29-1 with TRBJ2-1; 9 nucleotides agree with TRBD1. Per germline, CDR1 SQVTM and CDR2 ANQGSEA. V lost 7 bases and J lost 6; bases outside the gene matches: 4. The CDR3 covers 12 residues. The CDR3 sequence: CSGKTGGNEQFF. The DNA of the CDR3 is TGCAGCGGCAAGACAGGGGGCAATGAGCAGTTCTTC.

The sample holds many counts of this clonotype. The genes are TRBV6-5 and TRBJ1-2, with TRBD1 matching over 11 bases. The CDR3 runs 16 residues. Germline lookup yields CDR1 MNHEY and CDR2 SVGAGI. J gave up 5 bases and V 3 bases, and 8 bases lay outside the gene matches. The CDR3 nucleotides read TGTGCCAGCAGTTATGGGACAGGGGGGGAACCTTATGGCTACACCTTC. Protein sequence: CASSYGTGGEPYGYTF.

The table lists this clonotype with many counts. This chain connects TRBV27 to TRBJ2-7; TRBD1 agrees at 7 bases. V lost 5 bases and J lost 3; bases outside the gene matches: 4. CDR3 size: 13 residues. Germline lookup yields CDR1 MNHEY and CDR2 SMNVEV (reference sequence). CDR3: CASSLGQRYEQYV. For the CDR3, the DNA is TGTGCCAGCAGTCTGGGACAGCGCTACGAGCAGTACGTC.

This clonotype was seen many times. The CDR3 reads CASSSEGQPYTGELFF. The DNA of the CDR3 is TGTGCCAGCAGTTCCGAGGGACAGCCATACACCGGGGAGCTGTTTTTT. The chain links TRBV6-4 to TRBJ2-2, with TRBD1 matching over 7 bases. The CDR3 covers 16 residues. The ends lost 5 bases at V and 3 bases at J; junction bases unmatched: 9. Germline CDR1 reads MRHNA; CDR2 reads SNTAGT.

J is TRBJ1-4 and V is TRBV27; 8 bases fit TRBD1. CDR3 length: 13 residues. J lost 6 bases, V lost 7 bases, and 4 bases had no gene match. Per the germline V gene, CDR1 is MNHEY and CDR2 is SMNVEV (reference sequence). CDR3 sequence reads: CASTGGAYEKLFF. CDR3 DNA: TGTGCCAGCACAGGGGGCGCGTATGAAAAACTGTTTTTT.

This sequence joins TRBV7-2 and TRBJ2-3, with 16 bases lining up with TRBD2. With V trimmed by 5 bases and J by 5 bases, 4 bases remained unmatched. The CDR3 runs to 16 residues. Germline V gene data show CDR1 as SGHTA and CDR2 as FQGNSA. The CDR3 DNA reads as TGTGCCAGCAGCAAGGGACTAGCGGGGGGGGAAGATACGCAGTATTTT. Translating gives CASSKGLAGGEDTQYF.

As to this clonotype: A much larger clone is a single base away; this may be a read error. The rearrangement uses TRBV20-1 and TRBJ2-1; the D gene is possibly TRBD1 (6 bases). Trimming removed 5 bases from V and 9 bases from J, with 11 bases in between. Per the germline V gene, CDR1 is DFQATT and CDR2 is SNEGSKA (reference sequence). This CDR3 is built from 11 residues. As DNA, the CDR3 is TGCAGTGCTGGGCAAGGGGGTGAGCAGTTCTTC. Amino acids: CSAGQGGEQFF.

This clonotype was seen a handful of times. V and J are TRBV18 and TRBJ2-5, with D possibly matching TRBD1 (5 bases). The CDR3 covers 14 residues. Germline CDR1 KGHSH, CDR2 LQKENI. With 2 bases removed from V and 4 bases from J, the gap between germline ends came to 11 bases. The CDR3 bases are TGTGCCAGCTCACCAAGGGGTTCAAGAGAGACCCAGTACTTC. It yields the protein CASSPRGSRETQYF.

The table lists this clonotype with many counts. The chain joins TRBV7-2 to TRBJ2-1, with D tentatively TRBD1 (5 bases). With 7 bases removed from V and 3 bases from J, the gap between germline ends came to 13 bases. Germline V gene sequence: CDR1 SGHTA, CDR2 FQGNSA. The length of the CDR3 is 14 residues. CDR3 sequence reads: CASTPQRGYNEQFF. The CDR3 bases are TGTGCCAGCACCCCGCAAAGGGGCTACAATGAGCAGTTCTTC.

This clonotype was detected a few times. The V gene is TRBV12-3 or TRBV12-4, the J gene TRBJ2-7; D not resolved. Trimming took 3 bases from V and 2 from J, leaving 23 bases between them. This CDR3 is 18 amino acids long. The CDR3 region is CASSFQALAQSAPYEQYF. As DNA, the CDR3 is TGTGCCAGCAGTTTTCAAGCTCTGGCACAGTCTGCCCCCTACGAGCAGTACTTC.

This clonotype was counted a few times. The CDR3 is CASSSMTGGHYEQYF. The CDR3 DNA sequence: TGTGCCAGCAGCTCCATGACAGGGGGCCACTACGAGCAGTACTTC. The chain recombines TRBV7-2 with TRBJ2-7; 10 bases agree with TRBD1. This CDR3 is built from 15 residues. V was clipped by 4 bases and J by 3 bases; unmatched bases: 6. Germline assignment: CDR1 SGHTA and CDR2 FQGNSA.

Many counts were recorded for this clonotype. The J gene is TRBJ2-1, the V gene TRBV20-1; no firm D call. CDR1 and CDR2 (germline): DFQATT, SNEGSKA (reference sequence). V shed 7 bases and J shed 6 bases, with 16 bases lying between them. The CDR3 runs 13 residues. The CDR3 DNA reads TGCAGTGTAACGGACCAAGGTCCCAATGAGCAGTTCTTC. Amino acid sequence: CSVTDQGPNEQFF.

The CDR3 is CASSLAGRISRYV. CDR3 nucleotides: TGTGCCAGCAGCTTAGCCGGCAGGATTAGCCGGTACGTC. The chain has TRBV7-7 and TRBJ2-7; D ambiguous. This CDR3 is 13 amino acids long. V lost 0 bases, J lost 12 bases, and 15 bases lay in between. The germline CDR1 and CDR2 sequences are SSHAT and FNYEAQ (reference sequence).

This chain uses TRBV7-9 with TRBJ1-2; 8 bases match TRBD1. Trimming removed 5 bases from V and 7 bases from J; junction bases left unmatched: 12. Germline CDR1 and CDR2: SEHNR and FQNEAQ (reference sequence). This CDR3 is 15 amino acids long. The CDR3 DNA reads TGTGCCAGCAGCCCAACTTCGACAGGGGCGATTGGCTACACCTTC. Translation: CASSPTSTGAIGYTF.

The chain employs TRBV6-2 or TRBV6-3 and TRBJ1-1; tentatively, D is TRBD1 (5 bases). CDR1 MNHEY and CDR2 SVGEGT come from the germline V gene. Trimming removed 4 bases at V and 0 bases at J, with 12 bases between. The CDR3 extends over 15 amino acids. The CDR3 DNA sequence: TGTGCCAGCAGTTGGGGACGGATCATGAACACTGAAGCTTTCTTT. Its translation: CASSWGRIMNTEAFF.

This clonotype was picked up many times. The chain links TRBV10-3 to TRBJ1-3, with 7 bases identical to TRBD1. This CDR3 has 13 amino acids. Germline CDR1 ENHRY, CDR2 SYGVKD. The J segment lost 4 bases and the V segment lost 7 bases, leaving 4 bases of the junction unmatched. The CDR3 loop is CAITRDSGNTIYF. The CDR3 DNA sequence: TGTGCCATCACCCGGGACAGCGGAAACACCATATATTTT.

This clonotype was observed a few times. The rearrangement uses TRBV27 and TRBJ2-1; D unclear. The germline CDR1 and CDR2 sequences are MNHEY and SMNVEV (reference sequence). The CDR3 runs 15 residues. Trimming stripped 5 bases from V and 5 bases from J, with 16 bases between. The CDR3 DNA reads TGTGCCAGCAGTCTACTGACTGGGAAGCACAATGAGCAGTTCTTC. As protein: CASSLLTGKHNEQFF.